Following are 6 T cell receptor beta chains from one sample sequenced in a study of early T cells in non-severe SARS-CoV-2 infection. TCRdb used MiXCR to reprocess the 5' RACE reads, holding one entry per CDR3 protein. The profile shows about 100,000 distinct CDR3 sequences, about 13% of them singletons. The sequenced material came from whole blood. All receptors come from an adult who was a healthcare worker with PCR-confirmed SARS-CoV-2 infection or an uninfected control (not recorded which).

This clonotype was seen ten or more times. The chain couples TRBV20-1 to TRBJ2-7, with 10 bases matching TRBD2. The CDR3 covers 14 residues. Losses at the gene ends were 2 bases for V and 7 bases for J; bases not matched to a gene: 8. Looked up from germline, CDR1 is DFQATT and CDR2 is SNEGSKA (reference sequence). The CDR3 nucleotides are TGCAGTGCTAGACCACCGGGACTAGCGAAGGAGCAGTACTTC. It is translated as CSARPPGLAKEQYF.

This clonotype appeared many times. The CDR3 nucleotides are TGTGCCAGCAGCCAGCCGACAGGGATGAACACTGAAGCTTTCTTT. Translation: CASSQPTGMNTEAFF. The chain links TRBV7-2 to TRBJ1-1, with TRBD1 identical over 7 bases. After removal of 5 bases from V and 0 bases from J, the junction contained 6 bases not matched to a gene. The CDR3 runs 15 residues. Germline lookup yields CDR1 SGHTA and CDR2 FQGNSA.

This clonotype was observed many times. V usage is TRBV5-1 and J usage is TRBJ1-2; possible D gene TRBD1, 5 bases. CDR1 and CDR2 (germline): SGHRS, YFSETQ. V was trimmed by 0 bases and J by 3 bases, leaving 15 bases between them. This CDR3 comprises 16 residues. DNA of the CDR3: TGCGCCAGCAGCTTGGCAGACAGTTTTTCCCACTATGGCTACACCTTC. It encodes CASSLADSFSHYGYTF.

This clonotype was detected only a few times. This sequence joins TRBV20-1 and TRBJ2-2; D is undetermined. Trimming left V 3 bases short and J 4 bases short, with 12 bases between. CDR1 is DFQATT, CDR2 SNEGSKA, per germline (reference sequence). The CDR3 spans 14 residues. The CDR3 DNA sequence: TGCAGTGCTAGTGGATACGGGCCCACCGGGGAGCTGTTTTTT. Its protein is CSASGYGPTGELFF.

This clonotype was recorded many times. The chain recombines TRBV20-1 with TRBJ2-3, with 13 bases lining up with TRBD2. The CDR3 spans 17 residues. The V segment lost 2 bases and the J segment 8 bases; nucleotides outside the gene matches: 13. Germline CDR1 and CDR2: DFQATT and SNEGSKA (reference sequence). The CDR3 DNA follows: TGCAGTGCTAGAAGACTCCCGGGACTAGCGGGGTTAGGTACGCAGTATTTT. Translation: CSARRLPGLAGLGTQYF.

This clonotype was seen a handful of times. In DNA, the CDR3 is TGTGCCAGCAGCCGATTGAGGACAGGGGGCTGGGAAGAGACCCAGTACTTC. Translating gives CASSRLRTGGWEETQYF. V and J are TRBV7-9 and TRBJ2-5; 11 bases align to TRBD1. CDR1 is SEHNR and CDR2 is FQNEAQ in the germline V gene (reference sequence). V was clipped by 5 bases and J by 3 bases; unmatched bases: 11. The CDR3 is 17 residues long.